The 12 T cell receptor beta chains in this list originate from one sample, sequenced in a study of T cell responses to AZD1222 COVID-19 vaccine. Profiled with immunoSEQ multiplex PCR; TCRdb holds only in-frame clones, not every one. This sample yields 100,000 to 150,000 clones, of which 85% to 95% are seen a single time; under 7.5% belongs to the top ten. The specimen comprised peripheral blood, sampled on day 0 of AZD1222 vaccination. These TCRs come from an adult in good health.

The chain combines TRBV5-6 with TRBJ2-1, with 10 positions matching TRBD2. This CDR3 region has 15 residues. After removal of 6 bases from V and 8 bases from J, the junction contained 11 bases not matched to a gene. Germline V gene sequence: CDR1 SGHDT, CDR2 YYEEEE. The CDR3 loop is CASNQLAGPNHEQFF. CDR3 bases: TGTGCCAGCAACCAACTAGCGGGACCCAACCATGAGCAGTTCTTC.

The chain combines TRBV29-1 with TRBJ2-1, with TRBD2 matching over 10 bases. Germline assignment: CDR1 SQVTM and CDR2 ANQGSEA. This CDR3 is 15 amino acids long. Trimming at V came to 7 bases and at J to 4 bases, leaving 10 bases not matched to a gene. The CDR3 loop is CSAPKEAGGYNEQFF. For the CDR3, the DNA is TGCAGCGCTCCAAAGGAAGCGGGAGGGTACAATGAGCAGTTCTTC.

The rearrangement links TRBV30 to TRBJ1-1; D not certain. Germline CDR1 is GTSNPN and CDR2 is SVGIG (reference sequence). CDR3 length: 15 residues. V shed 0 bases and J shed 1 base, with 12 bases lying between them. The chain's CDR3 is CAWSVDTVGNTEAFF. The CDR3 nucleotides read TGTGCCTGGAGTGTAGACACAGTAGGGAACACTGAAGCTTTCTTT.

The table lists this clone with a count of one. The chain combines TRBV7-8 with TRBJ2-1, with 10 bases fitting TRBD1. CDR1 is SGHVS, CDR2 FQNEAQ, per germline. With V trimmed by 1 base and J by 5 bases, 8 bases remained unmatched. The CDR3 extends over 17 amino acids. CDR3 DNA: TGTGCCAGCAGCTTAGGACCGGACAGGGGGAGGAACAATGAGCAGTTCTTC. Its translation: CASSLGPDRGRNNEQFF.

The CDR3 DNA reads as TGTGCCAGCAGTAACCGGGACAGGGTCTACGAGCAGTACTTC. It specifies CASSNRDRVYEQYF. This chain links TRBV6-5 with TRBJ2-7; 9 bases map to TRBD1. Germline CDR1 is MNHEY and CDR2 is SVGAGI. Germline trimming cut 5 bases from V and 3 bases from J; bases unmatched to any gene: 5. This CDR3 has 14 residues.

CDR3 in DNA: TGTGCCAGCAGCAGACAGGGCCCCTATGGCTACACCTTC. The encoded protein is CASSRQGPYGYTF. The V and J genes are TRBV28 and TRBJ1-2; 7 bases align to TRBD1. Germline V gene lookup returns CDR1 MDHEN and CDR2 SYDVKM. There are 13 residues in the CDR3. The trim removed 6 bases at V and 4 bases at J, leaving 5 bases unmatched.

The CDR3 is CASSVGGPSTTGELFF. As DNA, the CDR3 is TGTGCCAGCAGCGTAGGCGGGCCTAGCACCACCGGGGAGCTGTTTTTT. The chain carries TRBV9 and TRBJ2-2, with a weak D call TRBD2 (5 bases). The germline V gene encodes CDR1 SGDLS and CDR2 YYNGEE. Trimming cost V 0 bases and J 4 bases, with 13 bases left between them. CDR3 size: 16 residues.

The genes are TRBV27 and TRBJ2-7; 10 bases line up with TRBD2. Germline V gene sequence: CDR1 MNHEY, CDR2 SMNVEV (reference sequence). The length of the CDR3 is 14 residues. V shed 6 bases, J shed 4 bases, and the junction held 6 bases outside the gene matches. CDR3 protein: CASSRSGRGYEQYF. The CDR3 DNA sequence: TGTGCCAGCAGCCGAAGCGGGAGGGGGTACGAGCAGTACTTC.

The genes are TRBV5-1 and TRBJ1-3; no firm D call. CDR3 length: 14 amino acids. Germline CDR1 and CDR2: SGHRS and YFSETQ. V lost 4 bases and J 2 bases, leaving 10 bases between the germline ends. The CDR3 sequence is CASSPGQTGNTIYF. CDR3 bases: TGCGCCAGCAGCCCTGGTCAGACTGGAAACACCATATATTTT.

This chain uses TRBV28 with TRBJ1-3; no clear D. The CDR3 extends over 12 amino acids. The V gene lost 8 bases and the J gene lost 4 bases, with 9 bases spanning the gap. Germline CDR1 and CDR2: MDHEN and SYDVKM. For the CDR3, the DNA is TGTGCCAGCGGGGAGGTGGGAAACACCATATATTTT. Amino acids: CASGEVGNTIYF.

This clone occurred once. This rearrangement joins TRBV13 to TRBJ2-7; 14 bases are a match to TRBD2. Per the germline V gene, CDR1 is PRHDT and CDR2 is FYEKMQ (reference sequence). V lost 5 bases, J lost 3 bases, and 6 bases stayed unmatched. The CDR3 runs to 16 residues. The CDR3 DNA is TGTGCCAGCAGCCTCGGACTAGCGGGAGGTAGCTACGAGCAGTACTTC. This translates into CASSLGLAGGSYEQYF. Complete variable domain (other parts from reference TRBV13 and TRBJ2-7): AAGVIQSPRHLIKEKRETATLKCYPIPRHDTVYWYQQGPGQDPQFLISFYEKMQSDKGSIPDRFSAQQFSDYHSELNMSSLELGDSALYFCASSLGLAGGSYEQYFGPGTRLTVT.

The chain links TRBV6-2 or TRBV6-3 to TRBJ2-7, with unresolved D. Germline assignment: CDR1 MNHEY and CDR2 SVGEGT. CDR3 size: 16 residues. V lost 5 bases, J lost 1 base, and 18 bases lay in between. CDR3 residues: CASSTPSRRESYEQYF. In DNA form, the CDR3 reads TGTGCCAGCAGTACCCCCTCCCGACGCGAATCCTACGAGCAGTACTTC.